These T cell receptor beta chains were read from a single sample in a study of beta chain features in type 1 diabetes. The repertoire was sequenced with immunoSEQ multiplex PCR; TCRdb's copy has only in-frame clones and lacks some. The sample has fewer than 250,000 clones; 12% to 15% are singletons. Sequenced material: naive CD4+ T cells from blood. These receptors all come from a woman between 40 and 55 years old in good health. Both conserved end residues are part of each CDR3. The D gene is left open where the match is weak. Not all rows give a size; the values are once, few, many and, for expanded clones, a class.

clone_size	v_call	d_call	j_call	cdr3_aa	cdr3_nt
few	TRBV5-6	TRBD2	TRBJ2-3	CASSKAGGPGDTQYF	TGTGCCAGCAGCAAAGCGGGGGGGCCTGGAGATACGCAGTATTTT
few	TRBV5-1	TRBD2	TRBJ2-5	CASSFKGLASSSWLDQETQYF	TGCGCCAGCAGCTTTAAAGGACTAGCGAGCTCGAGTTGGTTGGACCAAGAGACCCAGTACTTC
NA	TRBV28	TRBD1	TRBJ2-5	CASSPGQGHQETQYF	TGTGCCAGCAGCCCGGGACAGGGGCACCAAGAGACCCAGTACTTC
NA	TRBV2	NA	TRBJ2-1	CASNRVVTYNEQFF	TGTGCCTCTAACAGGGTAGTAACCTACAATGAGCAGTTCTTC
NA	TRBV7-6	NA	TRBJ2-7	CASSLAAGSSYEQYF	TGTGCCAGCAGCTTAGCTGCGGGGTCCTCCTACGAGCAGTACTTC
NA	TRBV5-1	NA	TRBJ1-6	CASGETQSSPLHF	TGCGCCAGCGGAGAGACGCAAAGTTCACCCCTCCACTTT
NA	TRBV7-6	NA	TRBJ2-3	CASSLWGRPDTQYF	TGTGCCAGCAGCTTATGGGGGCGCCCAGATACGCAGTATTTT
NA	TRBV5-4	NA	TRBJ2-3	CASRPTSPGDTQYF	TGTGCCAGCAGGCCAACTTCCCCCGGAGATACGCAGTACTTT
NA	TRBV19	TRBD2	TRBJ2-1	CASATYGGGRNEQFF	TGTGCCAGTGCAACCTACGGCGGGGGGAGAAATGAGCAGTTCTTC
few	TRBV5-1	NA	TRBJ1-2	CASSLDPDLTANGYTF	TGCGCCAGCAGCTTGGACCCGGATTTGACAGCCAATGGCTACACCTTC
NA	TRBV11-2	TRBD1	TRBJ1-2	CASSPGTAYGYTF	TGTGCCAGCAGCCCCGGGACAGCTTATGGCTACACCTTC
NA	TRBV7-2	TRBD1	TRBJ1-1	CASSLDYRGTEAFF	TGTGCCAGCAGCTTAGATTACAGGGGTACTGAAGCTTTCTTT
few	TRBV18	NA	TRBJ1-5	CASSPPNSIGPQHF	TGTGCCAGCTCACCACCGAACTCCATCGGGCCCCAGCATTTT
few	TRBV19	TRBD1	TRBJ1-1	CASSIWTGEEAFF	TGTGCCAGTAGTATATGGACAGGGGAGGAAGCTTTCTTT
few	TRBV13	NA	TRBJ1-2	CASSRKSGRASYGYTF	TGTGCCAGCAGCAGAAAATCCGGGAGGGCAAGCTATGGCTACACCTTC
few	TRBV2	NA	TRBJ2-7	CASSEKLAGLSYEQYF	TGTGCCAGCAGTGAGAAGCTGGCGGGTCTCAGCTACGAGCAGTACTTC
few	TRBV18	NA	TRBJ1-1	CASSLSQGNGMNTEAFF	TGTGCCAGCTCATTATCCCAGGGGAATGGGATGAACACTGAAGCTTTCTTT
few	TRBV19	NA	TRBJ2-1	CASSIQAYYNEQFF	TGTGCCAGTAGTATACAGGCATACTACAATGAGCAGTTCTTC
NA	TRBV5-4	NA	TRBJ1-2	CASSFPTNRPGYTF	TGTGCCAGCAGCTTCCCGACTAACCGCCCTGGCTACACCTTC
few	TRBV7-9	NA	TRBJ2-3	CASSLAQGDFPDTQYF	TGTGCCAGCAGCTTAGCGCAGGGGGACTTTCCGGATACGCAGTATTTT
NA	TRBV18	NA	TRBJ2-7	CASSPRGRDYEQYF	TGTGCCAGCTCACCACGAGGGCGAGACTACGAGCAGTACTTC
many	TRBV7-2	TRBD1	TRBJ2-3	CASSSDRAVDTQYF	TGTGCCAGCAGCTCGGACAGGGCGGTAGATACGCAGTATTTT
few	TRBV9	NA	TRBJ2-2	CASSARTASGELFF	TGTGCCAGCAGCGCGAGAACTGCGTCCGGGGAGCTGTTTTTT
few	TRBV6-5	NA	TRBJ2-5	CASAEQGRETQYF	TGTGCCAGCGCAGAACAGGGACGGGAGACCCAGTACTTC
once	TRBV5-6	NA	TRBJ2-7	CASSWDKSYEQYF	TGTGCCAGCAGCTGGGACAAATCCTACGAGCAGTACTTC
few	TRBV5-6	NA	TRBJ2-7	CASSLKVGGLQYF	TGTGCCAGCAGCTTGAAGGTCGGGGGGCTGCAGTACTTC
NA	TRBV6-6	TRBD1	TRBJ2-1	CASRPGTGFDEQFF	TGTGCCAGCAGGCCCGGGACAGGGTTCGATGAGCAGTTCTTC
NA	TRBV7-9	TRBD2	TRBJ2-5	CASSPVGLAGIQETQYF	TGTGCCAGCAGTCCCGTGGGACTAGCGGGAATCCAAGAGACCCAGTACTTC
NA	TRBV6-5	NA	TRBJ1-3	CASSRQVFSGNTIYF	TGTGCCAGCAGCCGACAGGTATTCTCTGGAAACACCATATATTTT
NA	TRBV19	TRBD1	TRBJ2-5	CASSIGQGHETQYF	TGTGCCAGTAGTATAGGACAGGGCCACGAGACCCAGTACTTC
NA	TRBV21-1	NA	TRBJ2-2	CASSYGRLFNTGELFF	TGTGCCAGCAGCTACGGGAGACTATTTAACACCGGGGAGCTGTTTTTT
few	TRBV29-1	NA	TRBJ2-7	CSVEVRARGSYEQYF	TGCAGCGTTGAAGTGAGGGCTCGGGGTTCCTACGAGCAGTACTTC
few	TRBV29-1	TRBD1	TRBJ2-7	CSATGQGATYEQYF	TGCAGCGCCACGGGACAGGGGGCAACCTACGAGCAGTACTTC
NA	TRBV11-2	TRBD2	TRBJ2-7	CASSLFPGLGNEQYF	TGTGCCAGCAGCTTATTCCCGGGACTAGGGAACGAGCAGTACTTC
NA	TRBV10-3	NA	TRBJ2-5	CATSDGRGSQETQYF	TGTGCCACCTCAGACGGGAGAGGATCACAAGAGACCCAGTACTTC
few	TRBV25-1	NA	TRBJ1-3	CASSEGSSGNTIYF	TGTGCCAGCAGTGAGGGCAGCTCTGGAAACACCATATATTTT
NA	TRBV27	TRBD2	TRBJ2-1	CASSRVAGGPVNEQFF	TGTGCCAGCAGCCGTGTAGCGGGGGGGCCTGTTAATGAGCAGTTCTTC
few	TRBV6-5	TRBD1	TRBJ2-3	CASSTQGQGANTQYF	TGTGCCAGCAGTACCCAGGGGCAGGGGGCAAATACGCAGTATTTT
NA	TRBV5-6	NA	TRBJ1-6	CASSLFGVYPFNSPLHF	TGTGCCAGCAGCTTGTTCGGGGTTTACCCCTTTAATTCACCCCTCCACTTT
NA	TRBV7-2	TRBD2	TRBJ2-7	CASSSPSGGTYEQYF	TGTGCCAGCAGCTCCCCTAGCGGGGGAACCTACGAGCAGTACTTC
few	TRBV4-1	NA	TRBJ1-2	CASSQAHGPGGYGYTF	TGCGCCAGCAGCCAAGCCCATGGACCGGGGGGCTATGGCTACACCTTC
NA	TRBV13	NA	TRBJ1-6	CASSLRGSSVRTPLHF	TGTGCCAGCAGCTTAAGGGGGTCGTCAGTCAGAACACCCCTCCACTTT
NA	TRBV7-9	NA	TRBJ1-1	CASSPDSQLEAFF	TGTGCCAGCAGCCCCGACAGCCAGCTTGAAGCTTTCTTT
NA	TRBV4-1	NA	TRBJ2-3	CASSLSLQGGSTDTQYF	TGCGCCAGCAGCCTAAGCCTCCAGGGGGGTAGCACAGATACGCAGTATTTT
NA	TRBV5-5	TRBD1	TRBJ2-2	CASSPGQGNTGELFF	TGTGCCAGCAGCCCGGGACAGGGGAACACCGGGGAGCTGTTTTTT
few	TRBV5-1	NA	TRBJ1-6	CASSPGFLSPNSPLHF	TGCGCCAGCAGCCCCGGGTTTCTGAGTCCTAATTCACCCCTCCACTTT
few	TRBV4-1	NA	TRBJ2-3	CASSAPLPGTDTQYF	TGCGCCAGCAGCGCCCCCCTTCCAGGGACAGATACGCAGTATTTT
few	TRBV14	NA	TRBJ2-2	CASSPRTLSGELFF	TGTGCCAGCAGCCCGCGGACTCTTAGCGGGGAGCTGTTTTTT
NA	TRBV6-6	NA	TRBJ1-1	CASSNRQALNTEAFF	TGTGCCAGCAGTAACCGACAGGCACTGAACACTGAAGCTTTCTTT
few	TRBV6-1	TRBD2	TRBJ2-7	CASSGVFGGGSYEQYF	TGTGCCAGCAGTGGCGTCTTTGGGGGGGGCTCCTACGAGCAGTACTTC
few	TRBV7-8	TRBD1	TRBJ1-1	CASRHRDRAQEEAFF	TGTGCCAGCAGACATAGGGACAGGGCACAAGAGGAAGCTTTCTTT
many	TRBV25-1	NA	TRBJ2-3	CASSALTGSTQYF	TGTGCCAGCAGTGCCCTTACAGGGTCTACGCAGTATTTT
NA	TRBV6-1	NA	TRBJ1-2	CASSVGQNYGYTF	TGTGCCAGCAGCGTTGGACAGAACTATGGCTACACCTTC
NA	TRBV6-5	NA	TRBJ1-5	CASSSLPSNQPQHF	TGTGCCAGCAGTTCCCTTCCGAGCAATCAGCCCCAGCATTTT